A single T cell receptor (beta chain) is shown here with its context. The antigen is unknown. This sample stems from a study of response to subunit inactivated influenza vaccine. Study conclusions and caveats: Each seasonal flu vaccination may recruit only limited new T cells, authors suggested.

TCRdb re-analysed the RT-PCR reads in MiXCR, keeping a single row per CDR3 protein. The sample has 650,000 to 850,000 distinct CDR3 sequences, about 14% seen once. This CDR3 has 14 residues. Germline V lookup: CDR1 SGHRS, CDR2 YFSETQ. Trimming cost V 6 bases and J 3 bases, with 12 bases left between them. The sequencing used PBMCs from blood, collected less than 15 days before vaccination. The V call is TRBV5-1, the J call TRBJ2-2; tentatively, D is TRBD2 (6 bases). The sequence derives from a man aged 50-59 years who received an inactivated influenza vaccine. The CDR3 protein is CASMEGSHTGELFF. The DNA of the CDR3 is TGCGCCAGCATGGAGGGATCCCACACCGGGGAGCTGTTTTTT.